Below, one TCR beta chain is given with its context. This entry is derived from a study of blood T cell repertoires in COVID-19. The wider study: COVID-19 samples from acute and convalescent phases originated in the United States, Italy and Spain. Sample material is recorded as cDNA or gDNA derived from T cells, B-cell-depleted T cells, or PBMCs.

In the original workflow: Amplification with reference gene primers provided the estimates of nucleated cell counts. Sequencing was performed with immunoSEQ multiplex PCR; in TCRdb, only in-frame clones are kept and a portion is missing. That table supplies the V and J calls and clone size; D and trimming were determined from the DNA. Counted here are 150,000 to 200,000 clones, 89% occurring once; the ten biggest clones make up about 2.1%. Germline loops: CDR1 MDHEN, CDR2 SYDVKM. This CDR3 is 13 amino acids long. Between the trimmed V and J ends, which lost 4 bases and 0 bases, there was a span of 7 bases.

The chain uses TRBV28 and TRBJ2-7, with D uncertain. The sample consisted of peripheral blood. This TCR was recovered from a man aged 18 to 29 who had recovered from COVID-19. CDR3 DNA: TGTGCCAGCAGTTCAACAAGCTCCTACGAGCAGTACTTC. It codes for CASSSTSSYEQYF.